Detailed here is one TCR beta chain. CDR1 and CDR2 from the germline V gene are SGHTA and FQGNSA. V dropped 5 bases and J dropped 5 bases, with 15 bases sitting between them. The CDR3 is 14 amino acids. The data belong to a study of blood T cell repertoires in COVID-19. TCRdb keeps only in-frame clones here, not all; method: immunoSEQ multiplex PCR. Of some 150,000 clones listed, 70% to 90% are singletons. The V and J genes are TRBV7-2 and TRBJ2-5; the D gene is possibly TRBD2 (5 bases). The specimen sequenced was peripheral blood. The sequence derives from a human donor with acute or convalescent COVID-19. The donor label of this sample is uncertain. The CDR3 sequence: CASSQRASSETQYF. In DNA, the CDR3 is TGTGCCAGCAGCCAGAGGGCTAGCTCCGAGACCCAGTACTTC.